Presented here are 20 T cell receptor beta chains from one specimen sequenced in a study of cytomegalovirus exposure and HLA in healthy donors (dated by TCRdb to 2017 to 2019). To prepare the library, the immunoSEQ multiplex PCR assay was applied. As stored in TCRdb, this immuneACCESS dataset retains in-frame rearrangements with V and J assigned. A fraction of the clones does not appear; measured against another copy, unresolved V genes explain less than half of the discrepancy, and the remainder lacks a known reason. Across this sample there are roughly 120,000 clones, with around 94% seen only once. The leading ten clones occupy roughly 1.2% of the sample. Input material: PBMCs. The receptors shown here come from a woman aged 18 to 35 in good health and CMV-seronegative.

This chain connects TRBV6-1 to TRBJ2-3; TRBD1 aligns across 8 bases. After removal of 4 bases from V and 5 bases from J, the junction contained 8 bases not matched to a gene. CDR3 length: 15 amino acids. Germline-derived CDR1 and CDR2 are MNHNS and SASEGT. The CDR3 region has the DNA TGTGCCAGCAGTGGTAACCAGGGGGCAGAAGATACGCAGTATTTT. Protein sequence: CASSGNQGAEDTQYF.

The chain uses TRBV9 and TRBJ2-7, with 10 bases identical to TRBD1. The V segment lost 4 bases and the J segment 3 bases; nucleotides outside the gene matches: 10. This CDR3 has 16 residues. Per germline, CDR1 SGDLS and CDR2 YYNGEE. The CDR3 is CASSLQGQGSIYEQYF. The CDR3 nucleotides are TGTGCCAGCAGCTTGCAGGGACAGGGGAGTATCTACGAGCAGTACTTC.

The genes are TRBV9 and TRBJ1-3; 7 bases line up with TRBD1. Germline CDR1 and CDR2: SGDLS and YYNGEE. V was pared by 2 bases and J by 6 bases, with 14 bases of the junction left unmatched. This CDR3 spans 17 amino acids. Here the CDR3 DNA reads TGTGCCAGCAGCGTTGGGACAGTGCCCACCGAAATAAACACCATATATTTT. Translating it yields CASSVGTVPTEINTIYF.

The chain carries TRBV10-1 and TRBJ2-5; D is unclear. The V end was cut by 3 bases, the J end by 1 base, with 6 bases between. In germline, CDR1 is WNHNN, CDR2 SYGVQD (reference sequence). The CDR3 runs 13 residues. The DNA for the CDR3 is TGCGCCAGCAGTGAATCAGTCCAAGAGACCCAGTACTTC. Translated, it gives CASSESVQETQYF.

This chain uses TRBV10-2 with TRBJ1-1; no clear D gene. This CDR3 is 11 amino acids long. V was cut by 5 bases and J by 1 base, with 2 bases left in between. CDR1 and CDR2 from the germline V gene are WSHSY and SAAADI. Here the CDR3 DNA reads TGCGCCAGCAGTCAGAACACTGAAGCTTTCTTT. It translates to CASSQNTEAFF.

The sample holds one count of this clone. The V and J genes are TRBV2 and TRBJ2-5; D not resolved. This CDR3 is built from 12 residues. V shed 8 bases and J shed 5 bases, with 12 bases lying between them. From germline, CDR1 is SNHLY and CDR2 FYNNEI. The CDR3 region has the DNA TGTGCCAGCTCCGGCCCCGGGGAGACCCAGTACTTC. It translates to CASSGPGETQYF.

The genes are TRBV23-1 and TRBJ2-1; maybe TRBD1 (5 bases). TRBV23-1 is annotated as an ORF whose role is uncertain. CDR3 length equals 16 residues. V was shortened by 2 bases and J by 0 bases, with 11 bases between the two germline ends. In nucleotides, the CDR3 is TGCGCCAGCAGTCAAGGACAAGACGTCTCCTACAATGAGCAGTTCTTC. Residues: CASSQGQDVSYNEQFF.

The chain combines TRBV5-1 with TRBJ1-1; 7 bases align to TRBD1. The trim removed 4 bases at V and 3 bases at J, leaving 6 bases unmatched. The CDR3 extends over 14 amino acids. Germline CDR1 SGHRS, CDR2 YFSETQ. The chain's CDR3 is CASSHGTVYTEAFF. CDR3 nucleotides: TGCGCCAGCAGCCATGGGACAGTATACACTGAAGCTTTCTTT.

This chain uses TRBV11-3 with TRBJ2-5, with D possibly TRBD2 on 6 matching bases. From germline, CDR1 is SGHNT and CDR2 YENEEA. V lost 5 bases, J lost 1 base, and 20 bases lay in between. CDR3 size: 17 residues. The CDR3 loop is CASSLGLSPRTQETQYF. CDR3 sequence (DNA): TGTGCCAGCAGCCTAGGACTAAGTCCCAGAACCCAAGAGACCCAGTACTTC.

The rearrangement joins TRBV9 to TRBJ2-2; D gene uncertain. This CDR3 has 16 amino acids. In germline, CDR1 is SGDLS, CDR2 YYNGEE. The V end was cut by 3 bases, the J end by 6 bases, with 18 bases between. The CDR3 spells CASSALPKRRAGELFF. DNA of the CDR3: TGTGCCAGCAGCGCCCTGCCCAAGCGCCGGGCCGGGGAGCTGTTTTTT.

In the case of this clone: This sample includes further DNA sequences coding for the same CDR3. The chain recombines TRBV19 with TRBJ2-1; 7 nucleotides align to TRBD2. V was pared by 5 bases and J by 7 bases, with 2 bases of the junction left unmatched. The CDR3 runs 12 residues. Germline CDR1 reads LNHDA; CDR2 reads SQIVND (reference sequence). The CDR3 DNA follows: TGTGCCAGTAGTTCCGGGGGGAATGAGCAGTTCTTC. This sequence encodes CASSSGGNEQFF.

This chain uses TRBV30 with TRBJ1-2; unclear D gene. The CDR3 covers 11 residues. V was trimmed by 0 bases and J by 4 bases, leaving 3 bases between them. Germline assignment: CDR1 GTSNPN and CDR2 SVGIG (reference sequence). Written as DNA, the CDR3 is TGTGCCTGGAGTGTAGCCTATGGCTACACCTTC. Translating it yields CAWSVAYGYTF.

J is TRBJ1-1 and V is TRBV7-9, with a tentative D call TRBD1 (5 bases). The CDR3 consists of 15 residues. Germline assignment: CDR1 SEHNR and CDR2 FQNEAQ (reference sequence). V was shortened by 5 bases and J by 4 bases, with 17 bases between the two germline ends. CDR3 sequence reads: CASSPRTTAITEAFF. DNA of the CDR3: TGTGCCAGCAGCCCGAGGACAACAGCTATCACTGAAGCTTTCTTT.

This chain joins TRBV10-3 and TRBJ1-1, with 7 positions matching TRBD1. The germline V gene has CDR1 ENHRY and CDR2 SYGVKD. V shed 7 bases and J 5 bases; nucleotides not matched to a gene: 7. The CDR3 spans 13 residues. Here the CDR3 DNA reads TGTGCCATCACTCTCGAGGGGGCAACTGAAGCTTTCTTT. It is translated as CAITLEGATEAFF.

J is TRBJ2-7 and V is TRBV27; 11 bases agree with TRBD2. The CDR3 runs 16 residues. The V gene end was trimmed by 6 bases and the J gene end by 5 bases; junction bases not matched to a gene: 12. CDR1 MNHEY and CDR2 SMNVEV come from the germline V gene (reference sequence). The DNA of the CDR3 is TGTGCCAGCAGCATCATAGCGGGGGGGCCCCCGGACGAGCAGTACTTC. Amino acids: CASSIIAGGPPDEQYF.

The gene calls are TRBV28 and TRBJ2-7; TRBD2 might be the D (6 bases). Per the germline V gene, CDR1 is MDHEN and CDR2 is SYDVKM. The V end lost 3 bases, the J end lost 6 bases, and 6 bases lay between the germline ends. The CDR3 spans 11 residues. The CDR3 sequence is CASSLGGEQYF. The CDR3 nucleotides read TGTGCCAGCAGTTTGGGAGGCGAGCAGTACTTC.

Here the CDR3 DNA reads TGTGCCAGTAGGAGGGACATCAGCTCCTACAATGAGCAGTTCTTC. It encodes CASRRDISSYNEQFF. V is TRBV19 and J is TRBJ2-1; tentatively, D is TRBD1 (6 bases). The CDR3 is made up of 15 amino acids. Germline CDR1 reads LNHDA; CDR2 reads SQIVND (reference sequence). V lost 6 bases and J 0 bases, leaving 12 bases between the germline ends.

The V gene is TRBV7-6, the J gene TRBJ2-7; 9 bases fit TRBD2. The CDR3 sequence is 16 residues long. Trimming cost V 5 bases and J 0 bases; bases outside gene matches: 8. Germline lookup yields CDR1 SGHVS and CDR2 FNYEAQ. The CDR3 coding sequence is TGTGCCAGCAGCACCCATAGCGGGGGATACTCCTACGAGCAGTACTTC. It specifies CASSTHSGGYSYEQYF.

The rearrangement uses TRBV19 and TRBJ1-2; no clear D gene. V was pared by 0 bases and J by 8 bases, with 10 bases between. The CDR3 has 13 residues. CDR1 and CDR2 (germline): LNHDA, SQIVND (reference sequence). CDR3 coding DNA: TGTGCCAGTAGTATAGACAGAATGCTCGGCTACACCTTC. Translating gives CASSIDRMLGYTF.

J is TRBJ1-2 and V is TRBV28, with 7 nucleotides matching TRBD1. The CDR3 loop spans 15 amino acids. V was clipped by 4 bases and J by 0 bases; unmatched bases: 5. Germline lookup yields CDR1 MDHEN and CDR2 SYDVKM. Written as DNA, the CDR3 is TGTGCCAGCAGTTGGACAGGATTAGCTAACTATGGCTACACCTTC. It yields the protein CASSWTGLANYGYTF.